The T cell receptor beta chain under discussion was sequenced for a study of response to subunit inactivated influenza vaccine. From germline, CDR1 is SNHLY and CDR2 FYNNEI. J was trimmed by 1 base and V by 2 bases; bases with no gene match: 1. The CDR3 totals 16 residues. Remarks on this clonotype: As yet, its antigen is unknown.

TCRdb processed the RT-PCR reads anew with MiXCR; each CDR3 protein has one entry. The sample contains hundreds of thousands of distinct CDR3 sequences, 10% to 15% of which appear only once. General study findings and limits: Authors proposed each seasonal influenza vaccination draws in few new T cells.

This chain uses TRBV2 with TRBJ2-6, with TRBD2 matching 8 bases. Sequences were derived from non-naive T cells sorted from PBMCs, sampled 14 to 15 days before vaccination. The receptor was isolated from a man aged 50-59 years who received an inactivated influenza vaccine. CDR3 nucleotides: TGTGCCAGCAGTGAACGGGAGGGTTCTGGGGCCAACGTCCTGACTTTC. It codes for CASSEREGSGANVLTF.